This T cell receptor (delta chain) was recorded in a study of gamma-delta T cells after stem cell transplantation. TCRdb reran clone calling via CATT on the RT-PCR reads. Of about 11,000 delta-chain clones listed, approximately 38% are singletons. This clone was detected only a few times. This TCR was sampled from a human donor. It is not recorded whose cells these are; they may come from a transplant donor. The sample comprised gamma-delta T cells.

DNA for the CDR3: TGTGCTCTTGGGGAGTTTCCTTCTGTACTGGGGGATGCCTCCGTTGGGAATTGTAAACTCATCTTT. It is translated as CALGEFPSVLGDASVGNCKLIF. This sequence joins TRDV1 and TRDJ1; 10 bases map to TRDD3. The CDR3 totals 22 residues. The V segment lost 3 bases and the J segment 7 bases; nucleotides outside the gene matches: 29. Germline CDR1 reads TSWWSYY; CDR2 reads QGS.